The 27 T cell receptor beta chains presented below share a single source sample, sequenced in a study of blood T cell repertoires in COVID-19. The protocol was immunoSEQ multiplex PCR, while the TCRdb copy is restricted to in-frame clones and leaves out a portion. The repertoire holds around 140,000 clones, 87% seen once, with roughly 10% in the top ten. Sequencing used PBMCs or T cells enriched from blood (not recorded which). Source of these receptors: a man aged 55 to 70 who had recovered from COVID-19.

The chain combines TRBV28 with TRBJ2-7; possibly TRBD1 for D (6 bases). The length of the CDR3 is 14 residues. V shed 7 bases and J shed 3 bases, with 16 bases lying between them. Germline V gene lookup returns CDR1 MDHEN and CDR2 SYDVKM. The CDR3 DNA follows: TGTGCCAGCACCACACCCGGGACAAACTACGAGCAGTACTTC. The encoded protein is CASTTPGTNYEQYF. Full variable domain (remainder filled in from reference TRBV28 and TRBJ2-7): DVKVTQSSRYLVKRTGEKVFLECVQDMDHENMFWYRQDPGLGLRLIYFSYDVKMKEKGDIPEGYSVSREKKERFSLILESASTNQTSMYLCASTTPGTNYEQYFGPGTRLTVT.

V is TRBV28 and J is TRBJ1-1, with TRBD1 matching over 9 bases. The ends lost 6 bases at V and 4 bases at J; junction bases unmatched: 6. Germline loops: CDR1 MDHEN, CDR2 SYDVKM. The CDR3 length is 14 residues. The CDR3 DNA follows: TGTGCCAGCAGCCTGACAGGGGGTGGCACTGAAGCTTTCTTT. This codes for CASSLTGGGTEAFF.

This clone has only a few counts. The chain couples TRBV5-4 to TRBJ2-3; 14 positions agree with TRBD2. The V and J ends lost 4 bases and 4 bases, in that order; junction bases with no gene match: 5. Germline CDR1 SGHNT, CDR2 YYREEE (reference sequence). The CDR3 consists of 16 residues. CDR3 in DNA: TGTGCCAGCAGCCCAGGGACTAGCGGGAGCGCAGATACGCAGTATTTT. It specifies CASSPGTSGSADTQYF.

The J gene is TRBJ2-7, the V gene TRBV4-1; no definite D call. This CDR3 contains 13 residues. The V end lost 3 bases, the J end lost 4 bases, and 10 bases lay between the germline ends. Per germline, CDR1 MGHRA and CDR2 YSYEKL. The chain's CDR3 is CASSQETQYEQYF. DNA for the CDR3: TGCGCCAGCAGCCAGGAGACCCAATACGAGCAGTACTTC.

The J gene is TRBJ2-1, the V gene TRBV19; 7 positions match TRBD2. Germline V gene data show CDR1 as LNHDA and CDR2 as SQIVND (reference sequence). V shed 8 bases and J 1 base; nucleotides not matched to a gene: 11. CDR3 size: 16 residues. CDR3 sequence (DNA): TGTGCCAGTGATTTCGGAGTGGGGGGGTCCTACAATGAGCAGTTCTTC. Translating gives CASDFGVGGSYNEQFF.

V usage is TRBV20-1 and J usage is TRBJ1-2; weak D call: TRBD1 (5 bases). Germline loops: CDR1 DFQATT, CDR2 SNEGSKA (reference sequence). Trimming removed 3 bases at V and 7 bases at J, with 15 bases between. The length of the CDR3 is 13 residues. The CDR3 protein is CSASGDRLSGYTF. CDR3 nucleotide sequence: TGCAGTGCTAGTGGAGACAGACTTTCTGGCTACACCTTC.

This clone has only one observation. The chain uses TRBV2 and TRBJ1-4; 7 bases line up with TRBD1. Germline V gene data show CDR1 as SNHLY and CDR2 as FYNNEI. The CDR3 runs to 12 residues. With 8 bases clipped from V and 7 bases from J, the junction kept 4 bases outside the gene matches. The CDR3 here is CASDRDGEKLFF. The CDR3 DNA reads TGTGCCAGCGACAGGGATGGTGAAAAACTGTTTTTT.

The V and J genes are TRBV18 and TRBJ1-4; D might be TRBD1 (6 bases). The ends were cut back, 3 bases at V and 10 bases at J, with 18 bases in the middle. The length of the CDR3 is 15 residues. Germline V lookup: CDR1 KGHSH, CDR2 LQKENI. Here the CDR3 reads CASSPSQGEARKLFF. In DNA, the CDR3 is TGTGCCAGCTCACCCTCACAGGGAGAAGCGCGAAAACTGTTTTTT.

This clone was recorded only once. This chain connects TRBV19 to TRBJ1-2; 7 bases line up with TRBD1. J lost 5 bases, V lost 5 bases, and 11 bases had no gene match. Per the germline V gene, CDR1 is LNHDA and CDR2 is SQIVND (reference sequence). The CDR3 is 15 amino acids. The CDR3 region has the DNA TGTGCCAGTAGTCCAGGGGACAGCTCGGTATATGGCTACACCTTC. This codes for CASSPGDSSVYGYTF.

The rearrangement joins TRBV30 to TRBJ2-1; maybe TRBD2 (6 bases). The V end was cut by 1 base, the J end by 8 bases, with 12 bases between. Germline V gene sequence: CDR1 GTSNPN, CDR2 SVGIG (reference sequence). CDR3 length equals 13 residues. The CDR3 coding sequence is TGTGCCTGGAGTGCGGGACTTACGGATGAGCAGTTCTTC. It yields the protein CAWSAGLTDEQFF.

The rearrangement links TRBV24-1 to TRBJ1-1, with 9 bases fitting TRBD1. CDR3 size: 15 residues. With V trimmed by 3 bases and J by 3 bases, 4 bases remained unmatched. CDR1 is KGHDR and CDR2 is SFDVKD in the germline V gene. The CDR3: CATSDPGQGDTEAFF. The CDR3 coding sequence is TGTGCCACCAGTGATCCGGGACAGGGTGACACTGAAGCTTTCTTT.

The chain combines TRBV28 with TRBJ2-3; 14 bases match TRBD2. With V trimmed by 6 bases and J by 6 bases, 5 bases remained unmatched. CDR1 is MDHEN, CDR2 SYDVKM, per germline. The CDR3 length is 15 residues. The CDR3 sequence: CASRKGLAGVDTQYF. CDR3 bases: TGTGCCAGCAGAAAGGGACTAGCGGGAGTGGATACGCAGTATTTT.

The chain recombines TRBV19 with TRBJ2-1; D unclear. This CDR3 is built from 16 residues. Per germline, CDR1 LNHDA and CDR2 SQIVND (reference sequence). The V end was cut by 3 bases, the J end by 5 bases, with 17 bases between. The CDR3 region has the DNA TGTGCCAGTAGTATCAAGACTCGGCCGCTCAACAATGAGCAGTTCTTC. As protein: CASSIKTRPLNNEQFF.

The rearrangement uses TRBV18 and TRBJ2-7, with 9 bases that match TRBD2. CDR1 is KGHSH and CDR2 is LQKENI in the germline V gene. J gave up 5 bases and V 5 bases, and 10 bases lay outside the gene matches. The CDR3 length is 15 residues. The CDR3 DNA is TGTGCCAGCTCAGGGGTAGCGGGAGTGTTGGACGAGCAGTACTTC. Its translation is CASSGVAGVLDEQYF.

V gene TRBV6-5 combines with J gene TRBJ1-1, with D possibly TRBD1 on 5 matching bases. Germline V lookup: CDR1 MNHEY, CDR2 SVGAGI. V shed 2 bases and J shed 6 bases, with 16 bases lying between them. This CDR3 contains 15 residues. CDR3 sequence reads: CASSYPGGETPEAFF. The CDR3, as DNA: TGTGCCAGCAGTTACCCGGGGGGAGAAACCCCTGAAGCTTTCTTT.

On this clone itself: One junction end disagrees with the germline gene, perhaps due to a read error. The chain has TRBV29-1 and TRBJ2-7; 8 bases are a match to TRBD1. Per germline, CDR1 SQVTM and CDR2 ANQGSEA. The CDR3 has 11 amino acids. The CDR3: CSVEDQDREDF. The CDR3 DNA reads TGCAGCGTTGAAGATCAGGACAGGGAGGACTTC.

The rearrangement links TRBV7-9 to TRBJ2-5; D is unresolved. This CDR3 is built from 15 residues. Trimming shortened V by 5 bases and J by 2 bases, and 15 bases separated the two germline ends. CDR1 is SEHNR and CDR2 is FQNEAQ in the germline V gene (reference sequence). This chain's CDR3 is CASSPVVSLQETQYF. The CDR3 DNA reads as TGTGCCAGCAGCCCAGTGGTTTCATTACAAGAGACCCAGTACTTC.

The chain couples TRBV19 to TRBJ2-7; perhaps TRBD2 as D (6 bases). CDR1 and CDR2 from the germline V gene are LNHDA and SQIVND (reference sequence). This CDR3 comprises 14 residues. The ends were cut back, 6 bases at V and 0 bases at J, with 12 bases in the middle. CDR3 nucleotide sequence: TGTGCCAGTAGACTCCGGGACTCCTCCTACGAGCAGTACTTC. It encodes CASRLRDSSYEQYF.

The V call is TRBV2, the J call TRBJ1-4; 9 bases are a match to TRBD1. V lost 6 bases and J lost 3; bases outside the gene matches: 5. The CDR3 spans 15 residues. Germline CDR1 reads SNHLY; CDR2 reads FYNNEI. Written as DNA, the CDR3 is TGTGCCAGCAGCGAACAGGGGGCCTCTAATGAAAAACTGTTTTTT. Translation: CASSEQGASNEKLFF.

The chain couples TRBV9 to TRBJ1-5, with a weak D call TRBD1 (5 bases). Trimming removed 5 bases at V and 6 bases at J, with 12 bases between. Germline CDR1 and CDR2: SGDLS and YYNGEE. The CDR3 sequence is 13 residues long. CDR3 sequence: CASSGTPSQPQHF. The CDR3 DNA is TGTGCCAGCAGTGGGACTCCAAGTCAGCCCCAGCATTTT.

This sequence joins TRBV24-1 and TRBJ1-2, with 8 bases that match TRBD1. J lost 0 bases, V lost 4 bases, and 9 bases had no gene match. CDR1 and CDR2 from the germline V gene are KGHDR and SFDVKD. The CDR3 runs to 17 residues. The CDR3 loop is CATSDVGQGPANYGYTF. CDR3 DNA sequence: TGTGCCACCAGTGACGTCGGACAGGGCCCAGCTAACTATGGCTACACCTTC.

The chain links TRBV6-6 to TRBJ2-5; D call uncertain. Looked up from germline, CDR1 is MNHNY and CDR2 is SVGAGI (reference sequence). V was shortened by 0 bases and J by 7 bases, with 12 bases between the two germline ends. This CDR3 spans 14 amino acids. CDR3 coding DNA: TGTGCCAGCAGTTACTCGAGTTCGAGTACGACCCAGTACTTC. Protein sequence: CASSYSSSSTTQYF.

This clone was seen a handful of times. The V gene is TRBV19, the J gene TRBJ1-1, with a weak D call TRBD1 (6 bases). V shed 0 bases and J shed 2 bases, with 10 bases lying between them. There are 15 residues in the CDR3. Germline V gives CDR1 LNHDA, CDR2 SQIVND (reference sequence). The CDR3 loop reads CASSIDLDSNTEAFF. Written as DNA, the CDR3 is TGTGCCAGTAGTATAGACCTGGACAGTAACACTGAAGCTTTCTTT. The variable domain in full, with the rest retrieved from reference TRBV19 and TRBJ1-1, is DGGITQSPKYLFRKEGQNVTLSCEQNLNHDAMYWYRQDPGQGLRLIYYSQIVNDFQKGDIAEGYSVSREKKESFPLTVTSAQKNPTAFYLCASSIDLDSNTEAFFGQGTRLTVV.

CDR3 region: CASSSKWGTVGTEAFF. The DNA of the CDR3 is TGTGCCAGCAGTTCCAAGTGGGGGACTGTAGGGACTGAAGCTTTCTTT. This chain uses TRBV2 with TRBJ1-1; tentative D call: TRBD1 (5 bases). The germline CDR1 and CDR2 sequences are SNHLY and FYNNEI. Trimming cost V 5 bases and J 5 bases, with 21 bases left between them. The CDR3 is made up of 16 amino acids.

This clone was observed a single time. The genes are TRBV7-8 and TRBJ2-7; 8 bases align to TRBD1. Germline loops: CDR1 SGHVS, CDR2 FQNEAQ. The V segment lost 2 bases and the J segment 3 bases; nucleotides outside the gene matches: 3. The CDR3 spans 14 residues. DNA for the CDR3: TGTGCCAGCAGCTTACTAGGACAGGGCTACGAGCAGTACTTC. Translated: CASSLLGQGYEQYF. Complete variable domain (other parts from reference TRBV7-8 and TRBJ2-7): GAGVSQSPRYKVAKRGQDVALRCDPISGHVSLFWYQQALGQGPEFLTYFQNEAQLDKSGLPSDRFFAERPEGSVSTLKIQRTQQEDSAVYLCASSLLGQGYEQYFGPGTRLTVT.

The J gene is TRBJ1-5, the V gene TRBV29-1; D ambiguous. The V gene's germline CDR1 is SQVTM and CDR2 ANQGSEA. This CDR3 is built from 13 residues. V was cut by 4 bases and J by 1 base, with 8 bases left in between. CDR3 region: CSVVAASNQPQHF. The DNA for the CDR3 is TGCAGCGTTGTTGCTGCGAGCAATCAGCCCCAGCATTTT.

This clone came up once. CDR3 DNA sequence: TGTGCCACGGCGCCTCCAGGTCCTGGAAACACCATATATTTT. Amino acid sequence: CATAPPGPGNTIYF. The chain recombines TRBV7-8 with TRBJ1-3; no reliable D call. Germline values: CDR1 SGHVS, CDR2 FQNEAQ. Trimming took off 10 bases at V and 2 bases at J, with 15 bases between the two ends. The CDR3 extends over 14 amino acids. Full variable domain (rest looked up from reference TRBV7-8 and TRBJ1-3): GAGVSQSPRYKVAKRGQDVALRCDPISGHVSLFWYQQALGQGPEFLTYFQNEAQLDKSGLPSDRFFAERPEGSVSTLKIQRTQQEDSAVYLCATAPPGPGNTIYFGEGSWLTVV.